The 20 T cell receptor beta chains reported below all come from one sample, sequenced in a study of blood T cell repertoires in COVID-19. Clones were sequenced by immunoSEQ multiplex PCR, and TCRdb holds only the in-frame ones, with some missing. The sample carries some 160,000 clones, approximately 80% recorded once. Sequenced material: PBMCs or T cells enriched from blood (not recorded which). These receptors all stem from a woman between 50 and 59 years old who had recovered from COVID-19.

The rearrangement uses TRBV7-2 and TRBJ1-5; 9 nucleotides align to TRBD1. The CDR3 sequence is 17 residues long. V lost 4 bases, J lost 4 bases, and 11 bases stayed unmatched. The germline V gene has CDR1 SGHTA and CDR2 FQGNSA. As DNA, the CDR3 is TGTGCCAGCAGCTCCGGGACAGGGTTCTACGAAAATCAGCCCCAGCATTTT. It codes for CASSSGTGFYENQPQHF.

There are a few counts of this clone. The V gene is TRBV4-1, the J gene TRBJ1-2; 9 nucleotides match TRBD1. The CDR3 totals 17 residues. Germline assignment: CDR1 MGHRA and CDR2 YSYEKL. The V segment lost 2 bases and the J segment 7 bases; nucleotides outside the gene matches: 14. The CDR3 loop reads CASSQRLRDRERGGYTF. DNA of the CDR3: TGCGCCAGCAGCCAAAGACTCCGGGACAGGGAAAGGGGTGGCTACACCTTC.

The chain employs TRBV2 and TRBJ1-4; no clear D gene. This CDR3 region has 14 residues. With 6 bases removed from V and 1 base from J, the gap between germline ends came to 9 bases. Germline V lookup: CDR1 SNHLY, CDR2 FYNNEI. This CDR3 is CASSPRETNEKLFF. In DNA, the CDR3 is TGTGCCAGCAGCCCCCGGGAAACTAATGAAAAACTGTTTTTT. Full variable domain (missing parts from reference TRBV2 and TRBJ1-4): EPEVTQTPSHQVTQMGQEVILRCVPISNHLYFYWYRQILGQKVEFLVSFYNNEISEKSEIFDDQFSVERPDGSNFTLKIRSTKLEDSAMYFCASSPRETNEKLFFGSGTQLSVL.

The V and J genes are TRBV28 and TRBJ2-1; no reliable D call. Trimming stripped 4 bases from V and 5 bases from J, with 15 bases between. Germline V CDR1 and CDR2: MDHEN, SYDVKM. The CDR3 is made up of 15 amino acids. The CDR3 reads CASSSAQALDNEQFF. The CDR3 DNA reads as TGTGCCAGCAGTTCAGCCCAGGCCCTCGACAATGAGCAGTTCTTC.

This clone was counted once. V usage is TRBV19 and J usage is TRBJ2-7, with 9 nucleotides matching TRBD1. Germline loops: CDR1 LNHDA, CDR2 SQIVND (reference sequence). V dropped 6 bases and J dropped 5; count of bases not matched to a gene: 5. This CDR3 region has 13 residues. The CDR3 DNA is TGTGCCAGTAGGCTGACAGGGGGGAACGAGCAGTACTTC. Its translation: CASRLTGGNEQYF.

The J gene is TRBJ2-7, the V gene TRBV4-1, with 11 bases matching TRBD2. After removal of 0 bases from V and 2 bases from J, the junction contained 12 bases not matched to a gene. Germline V lookup: CDR1 MGHRA, CDR2 YSYEKL. The CDR3 totals 19 residues. CDR3 in amino acids: CASSQDPSFGTSGTYEQYF. CDR3 DNA sequence: TGCGCCAGCAGCCAAGATCCTTCTTTCGGGACTAGCGGAACCTACGAGCAGTACTTC.

The rearrangement joins TRBV10-3 to TRBJ2-7; D possibly corresponds to TRBD1 (5 bases). Trimming cost V 3 bases and J 6 bases, with 18 bases left between them. This CDR3 is 15 amino acids long. Per germline, CDR1 ENHRY and CDR2 SYGVKD. CDR3 protein: CAISDHASRQGEQYF. DNA of the CDR3: TGTGCCATCAGTGACCACGCCAGCAGGCAGGGCGAGCAGTACTTC.

The rearrangement joins TRBV5-1 to TRBJ1-4; D gene unclear. Trimming left V 2 bases short and J 3 bases short, with 11 bases between. The CDR3 has 15 amino acids. Germline V gene data show CDR1 as SGHRS and CDR2 as YFSETQ. The DNA for the CDR3 is TGCGCCAGCAGCTTCCACGGACTTCCTAATGAAAAACTGTTTTTT. Translated, it gives CASSFHGLPNEKLFF.

This sequence joins TRBV5-1 and TRBJ2-3; weak D call: TRBD2 (6 bases). Germline loops: CDR1 SGHRS, CDR2 YFSETQ. Deletions cut 8 bases from V and 10 bases from J, with 29 bases between. The CDR3 has 16 amino acids. This CDR3 is CASRERPTPDRMPQYF. The CDR3 nucleotides are TGCGCCAGTCGGGAGAGACCCACCCCCGATCGAATGCCGCAGTATTTT.

The chain uses TRBV6-2 or TRBV6-3 and TRBJ2-3; 9 bases line up with TRBD2. The trim removed 0 bases at V and 6 bases at J, leaving 7 bases unmatched. Germline V lookup: CDR1 MNHEY, CDR2 SVGEGT. The CDR3 totals 16 residues. The DNA for the CDR3 is TGTGCCAGCAGTTACTCGCCTAGCGGGGTCGTGGATACGCAGTATTTT. As protein: CASSYSPSGVVDTQYF.

The V call is TRBV5-1, the J call TRBJ1-4; D is perhaps TRBD1 (5 bases). The CDR3 has 10 residues. The ends were cut back, 8 bases at V and 8 bases at J, with 7 bases in the middle. The germline V gene has CDR1 SGHRS and CDR2 YFSETQ. The CDR3 nucleotides are TGCGCCAGGAACAGGGAAAAACTGTTTTTT. Protein product: CARNREKLFF.

The gene calls are TRBV10-2 and TRBJ1-4, with D possibly being TRBD1 (5 bases). There are 13 residues in the CDR3. V lost 8 bases and J 5 bases, leaving 12 bases between the germline ends. Per the germline V gene, CDR1 is WSHSY and CDR2 is SAAADI. CDR3 nucleotides: TGCGCCAGCTCCCGGGGGGGGAATGAAAAACTGTTTTTT. It codes for CASSRGGNEKLFF.

This sequence joins TRBV3-1 (or the pseudogene TRBV3-2) and TRBJ1-1, with 7 bases identical to TRBD1. This CDR3 has 13 residues. The germline CDR1 and CDR2 sequences are LGHDT and YNNKEL (reference sequence). The J segment lost 4 bases and the V segment lost 4 bases, leaving 3 bases of the junction unmatched. The CDR3 reads CASSPYRGTEAFF. The CDR3 coding sequence is TGTGCCAGCAGCCCCTACAGGGGCACTGAAGCTTTCTTT.

This clone turned up a few times. This rearrangement joins TRBV15 to TRBJ1-4; D is unresolved. Germline CDR1 reads LNHNV; CDR2 reads YYDKDF (reference sequence). The CDR3 is 17 residues long. V was trimmed by 3 bases and J by 0 bases, leaving 14 bases between them. CDR3 sequence: CATSSLETGATNEKLFF. The CDR3 nucleotides read TGTGCCACCAGCAGCCTAGAAACGGGTGCAACTAATGAAAAACTGTTTTTT.

V gene TRBV2 combines with J gene TRBJ2-1; perhaps TRBD2 as D (5 bases). CDR3 size: 13 residues. Germline loops: CDR1 SNHLY, CDR2 FYNNEI. Trimming took 8 bases from V and 4 from J, leaving 12 bases between them. CDR3 sequence reads: CASSLSGYNEQFF. DNA of the CDR3: TGTGCCAGCTCCCTGTCGGGGTACAATGAGCAGTTCTTC.

The chain combines TRBV7-9 with TRBJ2-7, with a weak D call TRBD1 (6 bases). The CDR3 runs to 14 residues. V was clipped by 8 bases and J by 0 bases, with 14 bases between them. Germline CDR1 and CDR2: SEHNR and FQNEAQ (reference sequence). This chain's CDR3 is CASRRDTSSYEQYF. The DNA for the CDR3 is TGTGCCAGCCGCCGGGACACAAGCTCCTACGAGCAGTACTTC.

This clone came up once. This chain links TRBV29-1 with TRBJ1-1; 7 positions match TRBD1. The CDR3 loop spans 13 amino acids. The V gene end was trimmed by 5 bases and the J gene end by 3 bases; junction bases not matched to a gene: 6. Germline lookup yields CDR1 SQVTM and CDR2 ANQGSEA. As DNA, the CDR3 is TGCAGCGTTTCCGGACAGGCGGACACTGAAGCTTTCTTT. Protein: CSVSGQADTEAFF.

In this sample, this clone turned up a few times. This chain uses TRBV27 with TRBJ2-7; no firm D call. Trimming removed 6 bases at V and 5 bases at J, with 20 bases between. The CDR3 is 15 amino acids. CDR1 is MNHEY, CDR2 SMNVEV, per germline (reference sequence). This CDR3 is CASRSPGPVAHEQYF. The DNA for the CDR3 is TGTGCCAGCAGATCTCCCGGTCCAGTAGCCCACGAGCAGTACTTC.

This chain links TRBV5-1 with TRBJ2-1, with 9 positions matching TRBD1. V lost 0 bases, J lost 6 bases, and 7 bases stayed unmatched. The germline gives CDR1 SGHRS, CDR2 YFSETQ. The CDR3 has 16 residues. The CDR3: CASSLEGQGLGNEQFF. The CDR3 DNA sequence: TGCGCCAGCAGCTTGGAAGGACAGGGGTTGGGCAATGAGCAGTTCTTC.

The chain joins TRBV7-3 to TRBJ1-1; D is unclear. The CDR3 spans 14 residues. Trimming left V 6 bases short and J 0 bases short, with 11 bases between. Germline V gene sequence: CDR1 SGHTA, CDR2 FQGTGA. CDR3 nucleotides: TGTGCCAGCAGGCCAGGCGGGGTGAACACTGAAGCTTTCTTT. This gives the protein CASRPGGVNTEAFF.